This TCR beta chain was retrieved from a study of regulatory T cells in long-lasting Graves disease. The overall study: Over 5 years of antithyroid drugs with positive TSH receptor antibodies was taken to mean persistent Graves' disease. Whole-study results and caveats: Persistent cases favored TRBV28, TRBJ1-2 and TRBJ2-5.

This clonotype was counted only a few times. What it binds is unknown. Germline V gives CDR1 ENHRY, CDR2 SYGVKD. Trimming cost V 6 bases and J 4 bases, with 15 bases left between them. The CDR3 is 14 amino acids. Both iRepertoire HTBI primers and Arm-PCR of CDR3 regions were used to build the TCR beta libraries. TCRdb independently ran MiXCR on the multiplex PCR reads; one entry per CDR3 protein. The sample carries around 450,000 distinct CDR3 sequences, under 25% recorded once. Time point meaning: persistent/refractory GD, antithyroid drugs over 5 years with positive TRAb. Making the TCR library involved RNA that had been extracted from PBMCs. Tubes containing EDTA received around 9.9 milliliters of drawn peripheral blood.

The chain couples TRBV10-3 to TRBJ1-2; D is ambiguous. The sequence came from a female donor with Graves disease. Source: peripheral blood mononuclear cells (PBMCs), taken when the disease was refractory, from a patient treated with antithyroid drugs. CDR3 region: CAIRPDPPGYGYTF. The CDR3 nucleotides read TGTGCCATCAGGCCGGACCCTCCAGGCTATGGCTACACCTTC.